This TCR beta chain derives from a study of CD8 T cells in ankylosing spondylitis. This clonotype has ten or more counts. Its antigen remains unknown. TCRdb re-called the 5' RACE reads with MiXCR, one entry per CDR3 protein. Of about 90,000 distinct CDR3 sequences listed, roughly 8.8% are singletons. Study-wide results and limits: Roughly 8 highly homologous variants formed a TCR beta motif that appeared characteristic of ankylosing spondylitis blood.

Germline values: CDR1 SGHVS, CDR2 FNYEAQ. The CDR3 has 17 residues. Losses at the gene ends were 2 bases for V and 5 bases for J; bases not matched to a gene: 14. The sequenced sample consisted of blood, either unsorted or a sorted T cell fraction (not recorded which). The receptor was isolated from a male donor with ankylosing spondylitis. This sequence joins TRBV7-6 and TRBJ1-1; 7 positions agree with TRBD1. The CDR3 DNA sequence: TGTGCCAGCAGCTTATCCACCTACTTTCAGGGGGGAACTGAAGCTTTCTTT. Its protein product is CASSLSTYFQGGTEAFF.